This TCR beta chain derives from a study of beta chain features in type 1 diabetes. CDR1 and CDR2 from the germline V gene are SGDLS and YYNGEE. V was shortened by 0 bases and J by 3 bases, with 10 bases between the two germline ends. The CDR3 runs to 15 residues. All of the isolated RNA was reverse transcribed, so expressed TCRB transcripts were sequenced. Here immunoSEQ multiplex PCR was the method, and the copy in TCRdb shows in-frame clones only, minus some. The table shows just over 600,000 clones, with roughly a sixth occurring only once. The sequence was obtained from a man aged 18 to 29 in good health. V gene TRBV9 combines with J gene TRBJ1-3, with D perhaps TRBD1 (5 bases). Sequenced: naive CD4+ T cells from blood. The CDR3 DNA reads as TGTGCCAGCAGCGTAGCTACAGGAGGTGGAAACACCATATATTTT. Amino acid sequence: CASSVATGGGNTIYF.